Listed below are T cell receptor beta chains from one sample, sequenced in a study of cytomegalovirus exposure and HLA in healthy donors. TCRdb keeps only in-frame clones here, not all; method: immunoSEQ multiplex PCR. The sample gives some 140,000 clones, roughly four fifths of which show up once; roughly 1.3% is in the top ten. The sequenced sample consisted of PBMCs. These receptors were obtained from a woman aged 40 to 50 in good health and CMV-seronegative. Each CDR3 is given with its conserved first and last residue. D genes are given only for firm matches. A row's size may be missing; if present it is once, few, many or a size class.

>TRBV28|TRBD1|-|TRBJ1-1
TGTGCCAGCAGTTTACGGGCAGCCGCAGGGGGACAAACTGAAGCTTTCTTT
CASSLRAAAGGQTEAFF
>TRBV7-2|TRBD2|-|TRBJ2-5
TGTGCCAGCAGCTTACAAAGCGGGGGGGCAGAGACCCAGTACTTC
CASSLQSGGAETQYF
>TRBV2|-|-|TRBJ2-3
TGTGCCAGCACCCTAGCACCCGATACGCAGTATTTT
CASTLAPDTQYF
>TRBV4-1|TRBD1|few|TRBJ2-2
TGCGCCAGCAGCCAATCGATGGGACAGGGGAACACCGGGGAGCTGTTTTTT
CASSQSMGQGNTGELFF
>TRBV13|-|-|TRBJ2-3
TGTGCCAGCAGCCCCCAAGGGGCTGTGGGCACAGATACGCAGTATTTT
CASSPQGAVGTDTQYF
>TRBV6-1|-|-|TRBJ1-1
TGTGCCAGCAGTGAATACAGGCTAAACACTGAAGCTTTCTTT
CASSEYRLNTEAFF
>TRBV9|-|-|TRBJ1-1
TGTGCCAGCAGCGTAGGGGGGGGCCAGGGACTGACTGAAGCTTTCTTT
CASSVGGGQGLTEAFF
>TRBV11-2|TRBD1|-|TRBJ2-1
TGTGCCAGCAGCCCCCAGGGGGTTGAGCAGTTCTTC
CASSPQGVEQFF
>TRBV7-9|-|-|TRBJ1-4
TGTGCCAGCAGTTCCGAGGGGGGGAAACTGTTTTTT
CASSSEGGKLFF
>TRBV7-7|-|-|TRBJ2-1
TGTGCTAGCAGCTTAGGTGTTCTAAATGAGCAGTTCTTC
CASSLGVLNEQFF
>TRBV19|TRBD2|-|TRBJ2-1
TGTGCCAGTTCTCACCCGGGACTAGCGGGGAGAAACTACAATGAGCAGTTCTTC
CASSHPGLAGRNYNEQFF
>TRBV19|TRBD2|few|TRBJ2-1
TGTGCCAGTAGTGACTCGGGACTAAGCTCCTACAATGAGCAGTTCTTC
CASSDSGLSSYNEQFF
>TRBV19|TRBD1|-|TRBJ1-5
TGTGCCAGCGAGGGGGCTAATGAGCCCCAGCATTTT
CASEGANEPQHF
>TRBV5-1|-|once|TRBJ2-1
TGCGCCAGCAGCTCGGCAGGGGTGGCTCACAATGAGCAGTTCTTC
CASSSAGVAHNEQFF
>TRBV7-9|TRBD1|-|TRBJ2-3
TGTGCCAGCAGCTTAATCTCAGGGACAGGAGATACGCAGTATTTT
CASSLISGTGDTQYF
>TRBV4-2|-|-|TRBJ2-1
TGTGCCAGCAGCCCCAGCGGCGGGGTCTACAATGAGCAGTTCTTC
CASSPSGGVYNEQFF
>TRBV6-1|-|-|TRBJ1-2
TGTGCCAGCAGTGAAGCAGGGGGAGGCTACACCTTC
CASSEAGGGYTF
>TRBV27|TRBD2|-|TRBJ2-5
TGTGCCAGCAAGCTTGGGGGGGAACAAGAGACCCAGTACTTC
CASKLGGEQETQYF
>TRBV4-1|TRBD2|-|TRBJ2-3
TGCGCCAGCAGCCAAGTCGGGGGACTAGCAACAGATACGCAGTATTTT
CASSQVGGLATDTQYF
>TRBV5-1|TRBD2|-|TRBJ2-3
TGCGCCAGCAGCATCTTTGGGCCTAGCGGTAGCACAGATACGCAGTATTTT
CASSIFGPSGSTDTQYF
>TRBV19|TRBD2|-|TRBJ2-5
TGTGCCAGTAGTCCAGGAGGCAGCGGGGAACAAGAGACCCAGTACTTC
CASSPGGSGEQETQYF
>TRBV2|-|few|TRBJ1-1
TGTGCCAGCAGTGATACAGGGAACACTGAAGCTTTCTTT
CASSDTGNTEAFF
>TRBV4-1|-|few|TRBJ1-1
TGCGCCAGCAGCCAAAGCCTGAACACTGAAGCTTTCTTT
CASSQSLNTEAFF
>TRBV4-1|TRBD1|-|TRBJ1-2
TGCGCCAGCAGCCAAGATTCGATGGAAACAGGGGGTGACGGCTACACCTTC
CASSQDSMETGGDGYTF
>TRBV4-1|TRBD1|-|TRBJ1-4
TGCGCCAGCAGCCAAGGTGGCGGGACAGCCTCTGAAAAACTGTTTTTT
CASSQGGGTASEKLFF
>TRBV7-9|TRBD2|-|TRBJ2-7
TGTGCCAGTAAGACGGGACTAGCGGGGTCCTACGAGCAGTACTTC
CASKTGLAGSYEQYF
>TRBV28|TRBD1|-|TRBJ1-2
TGTGCCAGCAGTTTAGCCGGGACAGGGAATGGCTACACCTTC
CASSLAGTGNGYTF
>TRBV5-7|TRBD2|-|TRBJ2-3
TGTGCCAGCAGCTTGCGGGAGGAACTCCGGGGGTATTTT
CASSLREELRGYF
>TRBV2|-|-|TRBJ1-5
TGTGCCAGCAGTGGACGAACAGATAGCAATCAGCCCCAGCATTTT
CASSGRTDSNQPQHF
>TRBV5-1|-|-|TRBJ1-6
TGCGCCAGCAGCTTACAGGATGGGAATTCACCCCTCCACTTT
CASSLQDGNSPLHF
>TRBV6-1|-|-|TRBJ1-1
TGTGCCAGCAGTGAGACCCCCAATTTTGGACTGGACACTGAAGCTTTCTTT
CASSETPNFGLDTEAFF
>TRBV29-1|TRBD1|few|TRBJ1-5
TGCAGCGCGGGACAGAGCAATCAGCCCCAGCATTTT
CSAGQSNQPQHF
>TRBV4-1|TRBD1|-|TRBJ1-2
TGCGCCAGCAGCCAGTCACCAGGAGCAGGGGGGCGCGGGGTTTCGGGGGGCTACACCTTC
CASSQSPGAGGRGVSGGYTF
>TRBV11-2|TRBD1|-|TRBJ2-4
TGTGCCAGCAGCTCTACCCGGGACAGGGGAAACATTCAGTACTTC
CASSSTRDRGNIQYF
>TRBV5-6|-|few|TRBJ1-2
TGTGCCAGCAGCTTCACATCAGGGTCCAAGGGCACCTATGGCTACACCTTC
CASSFTSGSKGTYGYTF
>TRBV30|-|-|TRBJ1-4
TGTGCCTGGAGCCCAGGGAGGGGAGAACATGAAAAACTGTTTTTT
CAWSPGRGEHEKLFF
>TRBV5-4|TRBD1|-|TRBJ2-3
TGTGCCAGCAGCGGCCGACAGGGGGCATCAGATACGCAGTATTTT
CASSGRQGASDTQYF
>TRBV4-1|-|-|TRBJ1-4
TGCGCCAGCAGCCAAGGGCAGGCGCCTAATGAAAAACTGTTTTTT
CASSQGQAPNEKLFF
>TRBV11-2|-|once|TRBJ2-7
TGTGCCAGCAGCTTAGGTTACTACGAGCAGTACTTC
CASSLGYYEQYF
>TRBV11-1|TRBD2|-|TRBJ2-7
TGTGCCAGCAGCGGCCTGGGGGGGAAAAGCTCCTACGAGCAGTACTTC
CASSGLGGKSSYEQYF
>TRBV9|TRBD2|-|TRBJ2-2
TGTGCCAGCAGCATTGTGGGGCTAGCGGAAACCGGGGAGCTGTTTTTT
CASSIVGLAETGELFF
>TRBV6-5|-|few|TRBJ1-6
TGTGCCAGCAGTTACGGGGGGGTGATGTATAATTCACCCCTCCACTTT
CASSYGGVMYNSPLHF
>TRBV10-3|-|once|TRBJ1-1
TGTGCCACCGACAGCGGGGACACTGAAGCTTTCTTT
CATDSGDTEAFF
>TRBV28|TRBD1|-|TRBJ1-2
TGTGCCAGCAGTGGAACGGGACAGTTCGTGGGCTACACCTTC
CASSGTGQFVGYTF
>TRBV5-4|-|once|TRBJ1-1
TGTGCCAGCAGCCCGGGGGGGACGGGGAACACTGAAGCTTTCTTT
CASSPGGTGNTEAFF
>TRBV9|TRBD2|many|TRBJ2-5
TGTGCCAGCAGCGTAGGGGGGCCCATAGCGGGGAAACAAGAGACCCAGTACTTC
CASSVGGPIAGKQETQYF
>TRBV9|TRBD1|-|TRBJ2-5
TGTGCCAGCAGCGTAATTGGGACAGAGGAAGAGACCCAGTACTTC
CASSVIGTEEETQYF
>TRBV7-9|TRBD2|-|TRBJ2-3
TGTGCCAGCAGCTTAATCATCCGGCTAGCGGGGACCACAGATACGCAGTATTTT
CASSLIIRLAGTTDTQYF
>TRBV7-2|TRBD2|-|TRBJ2-2
TGTGCCAGCAGCTTAGCGGGGGGGTCCGGGGAGCTGTTTTTT
CASSLAGGSGELFF
>TRBV4-2|-|-|TRBJ1-2
TGTGCCAGCAGCCAAGATCTGTCCAGGGGCTATGGCTACACCTTC
CASSQDLSRGYGYTF
>TRBV9|TRBD2|-|TRBJ2-5
TGTGCCAGCGCCCTGGGACTAGCCACTGAGACCCAGTACTTC
CASALGLATETQYF
>TRBV4-1|TRBD1|-|TRBJ2-6
TGCGCCAGCAGCCACTTGACAGGGGGTTCGAGGGATGGGGCCAACGTCCTGACTTTC
CASSHLTGGSRDGANVLTF
>TRBV6-8|-|few|TRBJ2-1
TGTGCCAGCAGTTACTCGATCAGGGAAGGCCCCGTGTGTCAGTTCTTC
CASSYSIREGPVCQFF
>TRBV2|TRBD2|-|TRBJ2-5
TGTGCCAGCAGGGCCGGGACTAGCGGGGGGGCCCAAGAGACCCAGTACTTC
CASRAGTSGGAQETQYF